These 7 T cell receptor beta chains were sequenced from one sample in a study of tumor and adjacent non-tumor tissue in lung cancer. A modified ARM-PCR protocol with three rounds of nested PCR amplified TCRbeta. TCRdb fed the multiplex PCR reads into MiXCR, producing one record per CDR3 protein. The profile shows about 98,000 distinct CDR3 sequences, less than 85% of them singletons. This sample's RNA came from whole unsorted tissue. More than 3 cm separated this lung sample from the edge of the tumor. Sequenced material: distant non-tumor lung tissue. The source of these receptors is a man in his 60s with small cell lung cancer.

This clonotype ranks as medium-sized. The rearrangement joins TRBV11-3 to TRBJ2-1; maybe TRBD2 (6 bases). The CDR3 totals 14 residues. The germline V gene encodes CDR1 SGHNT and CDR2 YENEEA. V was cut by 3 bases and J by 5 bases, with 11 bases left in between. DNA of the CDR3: TGTGCCAGCAGCTTTTCGGGAGCCGACAATGAGCAGTTCTTC. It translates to CASSFSGADNEQFF. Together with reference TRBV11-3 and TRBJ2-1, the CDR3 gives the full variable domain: EAGVVQSPRYKIIEKKQPVAFWCNPISGHNTLYWYLQNLGQGPELLIRYENEEAVDDSQLPKDRFSAERLKGVDSTLKIQPAELGDSAVYLCASSFSGADNEQFFGPGTRLTVL.

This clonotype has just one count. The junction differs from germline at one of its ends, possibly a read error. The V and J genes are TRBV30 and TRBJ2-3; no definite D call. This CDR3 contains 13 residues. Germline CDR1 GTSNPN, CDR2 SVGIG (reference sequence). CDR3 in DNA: TGTGCCTGGACTTATGGACGCACAGATACGCATTATTTT. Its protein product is CAWTYGRTDTHYF.

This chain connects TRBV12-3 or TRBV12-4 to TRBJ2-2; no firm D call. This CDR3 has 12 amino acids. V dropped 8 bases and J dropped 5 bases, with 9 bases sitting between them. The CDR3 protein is CASWGKTGELFF. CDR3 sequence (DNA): TGTGCCAGCTGGGGTAAGACCGGGGAGCTGTTTTTT.

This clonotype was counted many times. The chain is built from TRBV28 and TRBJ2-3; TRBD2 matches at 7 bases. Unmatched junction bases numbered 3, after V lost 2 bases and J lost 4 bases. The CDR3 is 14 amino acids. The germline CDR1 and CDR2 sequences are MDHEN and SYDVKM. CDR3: CASSLAGDADTQYF. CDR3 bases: TGTGCCAGCAGTTTAGCGGGAGACGCAGATACGCAGTATTTT.

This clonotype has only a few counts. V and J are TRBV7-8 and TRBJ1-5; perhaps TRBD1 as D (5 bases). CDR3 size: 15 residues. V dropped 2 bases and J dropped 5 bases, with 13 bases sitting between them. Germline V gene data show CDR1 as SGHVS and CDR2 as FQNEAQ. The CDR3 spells CASSLWGGRDQPQHF. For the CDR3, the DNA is TGTGCCAGCAGCTTATGGGGGGGTAGGGATCAGCCCCAGCATTTT. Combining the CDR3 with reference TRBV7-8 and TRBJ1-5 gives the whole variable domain GAGVSQSPRYKVAKRGQDVALRCDPISGHVSLFWYQQALGQGPEFLTYFQNEAQLDKSGLPSDRFFAERPEGSVSTLKIQRTQQEDSAVYLCASSLWGGRDQPQHFGDGTRLSIL.

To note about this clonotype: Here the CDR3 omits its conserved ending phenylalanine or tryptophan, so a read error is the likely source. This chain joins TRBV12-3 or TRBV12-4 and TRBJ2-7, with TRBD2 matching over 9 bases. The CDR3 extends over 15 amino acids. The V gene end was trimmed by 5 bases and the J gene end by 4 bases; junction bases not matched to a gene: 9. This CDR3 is CASSPGVAGDYEQYL. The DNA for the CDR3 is TGTGCCAGCAGTCCGGGAGTAGCGGGAGATTACGAGCAGTACTTA.

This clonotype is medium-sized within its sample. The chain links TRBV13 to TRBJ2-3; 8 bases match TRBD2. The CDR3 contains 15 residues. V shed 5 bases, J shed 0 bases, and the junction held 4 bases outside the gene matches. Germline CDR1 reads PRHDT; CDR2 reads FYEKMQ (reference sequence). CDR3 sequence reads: CASSPSGLSTDTQYF. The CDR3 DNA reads TGTGCCAGCAGCCCTAGCGGGCTGAGCACAGATACGCAGTATTTT.